In this sample, the clone carrying this T cell receptor beta chain turned up once. Its antigen remains unidentified. The data were taken from a study of blood T cells in healthy people across ages. Study observations and caveats: When set beside aged donors, long-lived donors presented more naive CD4+ cells and higher diversity.

Every donor gave 9.5 to 10 milliliters of peripheral blood. The germline V gene has CDR1 DFQATT and CDR2 SNEGSKA (reference sequence). The CDR3 is 14 amino acids. The trim removed 1 base at V and 8 bases at J, leaving 10 bases unmatched. Primed by a sample-barcoded 5' primer and a J-beta primer mix, a second PCR proceeded for roughly 6 to 12 cycles. Tags on each cDNA molecule came from a template-switch adaptor with 12 random nucleotides. Samples each returned at least 2.5 million CDR3-containing paired-end reads. Each CDR3 protein is one row after TCRdb ran MiXCR on the 5' RACE reads. The table records around 1,900,000 distinct CDR3 sequences, 30% to 40% of them present only once.

The gene calls are TRBV20-1 and TRBJ1-2, with 7 bases matching TRBD1. The material sequenced was blood. The clonotype was recovered from a human donor in good health. CDR3 sequence reads: CSARVDREQGGYTF. Written as DNA, the CDR3 is TGCAGTGCTAGAGTTGACAGGGAACAGGGGGGCTACACCTTC.